Listed below are T cell receptor beta chains from one sample, sequenced in a study of beta chain features in type 1 diabetes. Using immunoSEQ multiplex PCR, the repertoire was profiled, and TCRdb retains in-frame clones only, with some absent. In the table there are 860,000 or so clones, roughly a sixth of which are singletons. Material: naive CD4+ T cells from blood. These receptors were collected from a woman younger than 30 in good health. CDR3s include the opening cysteine and the closing phenylalanine or tryptophan. The order of the fields is D gene, clone size, J gene, V gene, CDR3 protein, CDR3 DNA. The D gene is left open where the match is weak. Only some rows state a clone size, as once, few, many or a class for expanded clones.

>NA|few|TRBJ1-1|TRBV29-1
CSVRRAMNTEAFF
TGCAGCGTACGCAGGGCCATGAACACTGAAGCTTTCTTT
>NA|NA|TRBJ1-5|TRBV6-1
CASSEPRYSNQPQHF
TGTGCCAGCAGTGAACCGAGATATAGCAATCAGCCCCAGCATTTT
>NA|few|TRBJ1-1|TRBV21-1
CASSIKGGTEAFF
TGTGCCAGCAGCATTAAGGGAGGCACTGAAGCTTTCTTT
>NA|NA|TRBJ2-1|TRBV4-2
CASSQDKTVYNEQFF
TGTGCCAGCAGCCAAGATAAGACAGTCTACAATGAGCAGTTCTTC
>TRBD2|few|TRBJ2-7|TRBV28
CASTPGGSGGRSSYEQYF
TGTGCCAGCACCCCGGGCGGTTCCGGCGGGAGGAGCTCCTACGAGCAGTACTTC
>TRBD2|once|TRBJ2-7|TRBV27
CASSSGTSGNQYF
TGTGCCAGCAGTTCCGGGACTAGCGGCAACCAGTACTTC
>NA|NA|TRBJ2-1|TRBV5-4
CASSLAVGQGNNEQFF
TGTGCCAGCAGCTTGGCCGTCGGGCAGGGGAACAATGAGCAGTTCTTC
>TRBD2|NA|TRBJ2-1|TRBV2
CASSGLADLTMYNEQFF
TGTGCCAGCAGTGGGCTAGCGGACCTCACCATGTACAATGAGCAGTTCTTC
>NA|few|TRBJ2-5|TRBV10-3
CAISESFDTTGETQYF
TGTGCCATCAGTGAGTCCTTCGACACTACCGGGGAGACCCAGTACTTC
>NA|NA|TRBJ2-1|TRBV7-9
CASSPPPLDEQFF
TGTGCCAGCAGCCCCCCCCCTCTCGATGAGCAGTTCTTC
>NA|few|TRBJ2-7|TRBV27
CASSLSGSYEQYF
TGTGCCAGCAGTTTATCGGGGTCCTACGAGCAGTACTTC
>TRBD1|NA|TRBJ1-2|TRBV7-2
CASSFGQAPGYGYTF
TGTGCCAGCAGCTTTGGACAGGCTCCCGGCTATGGCTACACCTTC
>NA|NA|TRBJ2-7|TRBV7-2
CASSLVRGYEQYF
TGTGCCAGCAGCTTAGTCCGAGGGTACGAGCAGTACTTC
>NA|NA|TRBJ1-2|TRBV28
CASRPDRRTLYGYTF
TGTGCCAGCAGACCCGACAGAAGAACCCTCTATGGCTACACCTTC
>NA|few|TRBJ1-1|TRBV9
CASSSTPESGEAFF
TGTGCCAGCAGCAGCACCCCAGAGAGCGGTGAAGCTTTCTTT
>NA|NA|TRBJ1-1|TRBV10-3
CAISRGQPEAFF
TGTGCCATCAGCCGAGGACAGCCTGAAGCTTTCTTT
>NA|NA|TRBJ2-4|TRBV9
CASSENSLQDIQYF
TGTGCCAGCAGCGAAAATAGCCTCCAGGACATTCAGTACTTC
>TRBD1|NA|TRBJ2-5|TRBV11-1
CASSNRGVRETQYF
TGTGCCAGCAGCAACAGGGGGGTCCGAGAGACCCAGTACTTC
>NA|NA|TRBJ2-1|TRBV18
CASSSGTRNEQFF
TGTGCCAGCTCATCCGGGACTCGAAATGAGCAGTTCTTC
>NA|NA|TRBJ2-1|TRBV28
CASSFAFSGPVQQFF
TGTGCCAGCAGTTTCGCGTTTTCAGGCCCCGTTCAGCAGTTCTTC
>TRBD2|NA|TRBJ2-3|TRBV9
CASSAPLARSTDTQYF
TGTGCCAGCAGCGCCCCACTAGCGAGAAGCACAGATACGCAGTATTTT
>TRBD2|NA|TRBJ2-3|TRBV7-9
CSSRSGTSGPGDTQYF
TGTTCCAGCAGATCAGGGACTAGCGGGCCCGGGGATACGCAGTATTTT
>NA|NA|TRBJ2-5|TRBV5-1
CASSFGGQETQYF
TGCGCCAGCAGCTTTGGGGGGCAAGAGACCCAGTACTTC
>NA|few|TRBJ2-3|TRBV7-2
CASSERGAADTQYF
TGTGCCAGCAGCGAGAGGGGGGCCGCAGATACGCAGTATTTT
>NA|NA|TRBJ1-2|TRBV7-9
CASSLVVPNGGYTF
TGTGCCAGCAGCTTAGTGGTCCCAAATGGTGGCTACACCTTC